The sequence of this TCR beta chain was determined in a study of tumor and adjacent non-tumor tissue in lung cancer. Findings and caveats of the study: Top 100 clones took a larger repertoire share in normal lung. Tumor TCR diversity, when higher, was linked to shorter survival.

V dropped 0 bases and J dropped 8 bases, with 2 bases sitting between them. CDR3 length: 11 residues. Germline CDR1 SGHTS, CDR2 YDEGEE. No cell sorting was done before RNA was extracted from the tissue. This non-tumor lung sample came from over 3 cm beyond the tumor edge. TCRbeta libraries were built with three rounds of nested PCR, modified from ARM-PCR. TCRdb called the multiplex PCR reads again in MiXCR, with one record for every CDR3 protein. The table includes 60,000 or so distinct CDR3 sequences, about 56% detected once. Note on this clonotype: Its antigen remains unknown.

The TCR sequence derives from a man aged 65 to 79 with non-small cell lung cancer. Input material: distant non-tumor lung tissue. The chain uses TRBV5-8 and TRBJ1-4; D is undetermined. CDR3 sequence (DNA): TGTGCCAGCAGCTTGGTGGAAAAACTGTTTTTT. This gives the protein CASSLVEKLFF.